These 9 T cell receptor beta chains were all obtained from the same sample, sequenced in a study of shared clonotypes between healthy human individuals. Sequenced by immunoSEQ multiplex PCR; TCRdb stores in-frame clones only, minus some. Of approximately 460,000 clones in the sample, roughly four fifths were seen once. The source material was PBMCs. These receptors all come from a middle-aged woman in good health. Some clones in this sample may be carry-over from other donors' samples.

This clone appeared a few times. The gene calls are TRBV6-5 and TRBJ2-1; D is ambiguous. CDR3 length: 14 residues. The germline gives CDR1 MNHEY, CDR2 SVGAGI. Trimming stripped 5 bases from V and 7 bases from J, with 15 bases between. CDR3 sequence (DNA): TGTGCCAGCAGTCCGAACTCCCCTAGGAATGAGCAGTTCTTC. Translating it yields CASSPNSPRNEQFF.

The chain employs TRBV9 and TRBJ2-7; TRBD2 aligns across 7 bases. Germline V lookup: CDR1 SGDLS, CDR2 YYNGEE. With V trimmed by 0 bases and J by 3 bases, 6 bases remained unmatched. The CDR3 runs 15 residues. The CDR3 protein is CASSVGGLAVYEQYF. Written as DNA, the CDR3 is TGTGCCAGCAGCGTAGGTGGGCTAGCGGTCTACGAGCAGTACTTC. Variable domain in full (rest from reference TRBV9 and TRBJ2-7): DSGVTQTPKHLITATGQRVTLRCSPRSGDLSVYWYQQSLDQGLQFLIQYYNGEERAKGNILERFSAQQFPDLHSELNLSSLELGDSALYFCASSVGGLAVYEQYFGPGTRLTVT.

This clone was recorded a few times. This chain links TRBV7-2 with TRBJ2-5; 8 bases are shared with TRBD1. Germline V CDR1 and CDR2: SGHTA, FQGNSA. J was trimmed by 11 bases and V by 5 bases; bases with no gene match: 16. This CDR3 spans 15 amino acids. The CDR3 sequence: CASSAQTGVTREQYF. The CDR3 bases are TGTGCCAGCAGCGCACAGACAGGGGTAACGAGGGAGCAGTACTTC.

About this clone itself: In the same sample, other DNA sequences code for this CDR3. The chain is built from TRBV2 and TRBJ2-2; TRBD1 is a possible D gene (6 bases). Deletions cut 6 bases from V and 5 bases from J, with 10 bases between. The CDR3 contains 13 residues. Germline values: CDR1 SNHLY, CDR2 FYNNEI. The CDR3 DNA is TGTGCCAGCAGCGTACAGGGTACCGGGGAGCTGTTTTTT. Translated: CASSVQGTGELFF.

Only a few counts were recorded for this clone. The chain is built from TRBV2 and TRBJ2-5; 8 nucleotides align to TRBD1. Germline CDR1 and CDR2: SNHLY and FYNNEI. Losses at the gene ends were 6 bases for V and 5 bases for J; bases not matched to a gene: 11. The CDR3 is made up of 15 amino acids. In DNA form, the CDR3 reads TGTGCCAGCAGCCACCGGACAGGGTTTGAGGAGACCCAGTACTTC. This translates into CASSHRTGFEETQYF.

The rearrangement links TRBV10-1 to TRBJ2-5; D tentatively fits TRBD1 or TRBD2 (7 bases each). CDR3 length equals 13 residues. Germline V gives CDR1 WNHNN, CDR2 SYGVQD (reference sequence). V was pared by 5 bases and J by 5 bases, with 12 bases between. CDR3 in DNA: TGCGCCAGCAGTCAGGGGGGGTTGGAGACCCAGTACTTC. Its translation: CASSQGGLETQYF.

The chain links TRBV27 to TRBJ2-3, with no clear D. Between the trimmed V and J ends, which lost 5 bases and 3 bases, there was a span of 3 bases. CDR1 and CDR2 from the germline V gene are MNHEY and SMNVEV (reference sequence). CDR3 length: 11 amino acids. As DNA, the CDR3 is TGTGCCAGCAGTCCGACAGATACGCAGTATTTT. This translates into CASSPTDTQYF.

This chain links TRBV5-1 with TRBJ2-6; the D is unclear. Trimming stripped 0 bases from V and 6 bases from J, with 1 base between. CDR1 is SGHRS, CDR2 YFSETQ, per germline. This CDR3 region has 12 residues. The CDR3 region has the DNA TGCGCCAGCAGCTTGGTGGCCAACGTCCTGACTTTC. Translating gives CASSLVANVLTF.

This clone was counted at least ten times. In DNA form, the CDR3 reads TGTGCCAGTGGTAAAGGCGGGGGCTACACCTTC. This translates into CASGKGGGYTF. This chain connects TRBV19 to TRBJ1-2; the D is unclear. Trimming removed 8 bases at V and 8 bases at J, with 12 bases between. Germline V gene data show CDR1 as LNHDA and CDR2 as SQIVND (reference sequence). CDR3 length: 11 residues. Full variable domain (outside the CDR3, taken from reference TRBV19 and TRBJ1-2): DGGITQSPKYLFRKEGQNVTLSCEQNLNHDAMYWYRQDPGQGLRLIYYSQIVNDFQKGDIAEGYSVSREKKESFPLTVTSAQKNPTAFYLCASGKGGGYTFGSGTRLTVV.